This TCR beta chain stems from a study of shared clonotypes between healthy human individuals (dated by TCRdb to the early 2020s). About the study as a whole: Three men and a couple of women, aged 18 to 49 years, made up the cohort. Per donor, three plates each were used for CD4 naive and CD4 memory, two for CD8 naive, and one for CD8 memory. To estimate repertoire size and how much clonotype sharing occurs between individuals, the study deeply sequenced the blood TCR repertoires of about five healthy adults. To increase sequencing depth and limit assay-specific biases, different laboratories used diverse techniques to prepare libraries and sequence TCR repertoires. Each donor's leukapheresis produced roughly between about 0.8 and 8.9 billion PBMCs.

As regards this clone: The antigen it recognizes is unknown. It has no much larger one-base neighbor in the sample; base qualities were not kept.

Donors were healthy HIV-negative adults with no recently reported acute infections or vaccinations. Every donor was a Caucasian adult residing in Nashville, Tennessee, USA. CD4+ T cells were enriched by magnetic negative selection, after which naive cells were positively selected on CD45RA and the negative fraction was taken as the memory subset. After blood collection by leukapheresis, PBMCs were isolated using Ficoll-Histopaque density gradient centrifugation and then cryopreserved in the vapor phase of liquid nitrogen. Analytical flow cytometry was used to check the purity and quantity of every magnetically sorted T cell population. Each sorted fraction had its genomic DNA isolated and then quantified by UV absorbance on a Nanodrop 2000c. From the cysteine up to the phenylalanine, the CDR3 has a length of 15 residues. Only the CDR3 DNA is retained, 45 bases long and in frame from the first base. CDR1 and CDR2, per the germline V gene (reference sequence), are LNHDA and SQIVND. Trimming takes 3 bases from V and 2 bases from J, and the germline ends sit 14 bases apart.

Using the deep immunoSEQ assay, multiplex PCR amplified TCR CDR3 regions from genomic DNA. Extracted genomic DNA from each cell subset was distributed evenly across all wells of several immunoSEQ 96-well plates, and each plate was treated as a replicate. For sorted subsets, each replicate PCR was loaded with 150 to 250 ng genomic DNA, equivalent to approximately 33,000 T cell genomes. The purified libraries were quantified using a Qubit 3.0 fluorometer, sized with a Bioanalyzer 2100, and then quantified again using the KAPA Library Quantification kit. Every immunoSEQ 96-well plate was sequenced on a separate single-read 150-cycle Illumina NextSeq 550 flow cell. The study's processing was this. Because the immunoSEQ output included only junctional sequences and no quality scores, the filtering could not be the same as the filtering used for full-length reads. Sequences were annotated with PyIR, a Python wrapper for IgBLAST v1.9, using IMGT germline references to assign V/J genes and CDR3. Reads were removed for weak V/J assignments (E-value above 1e-6), missing CDR3, stop codons, out-of-frame junctions, or ambiguous translated residues. A V3J clonotype was defined by an identical inferred V gene, J gene, and CDR3 amino acid sequence. Percentage overlap between repertoires was computed as shared unique clonotypes divided by the size of the smaller repertoire. Repertoire richness was assessed with RTK rarefaction, the Chao1 estimator, and Recon v2.1 estimates of unobserved clonotypes. Generation probabilities were computed with OLGA for all TCRbeta clonotypes obtained by the gDNA method from four donors. TCRdb's version of the immuneACCESS table is confined to in-frame rearrangements and falls short of the full clone set. An unresolved V gene accounts for under half of the shortfall where checked; the remainder is of unknown origin. V and J calls and clone size follow that table, whereas D and trimming were derived from the DNA. Within this sample are over 2 million clones, with 95% of them counted one time only. Approximately 0.13% of the sample goes to the ten largest clones.

Summary of the overall study and its limitations: Even with the large sequencing depth, rarefaction of the sorted-subset datasets indicated that sequencing was incomplete. Clonotypes shared by all four sorted-subset donors showed higher generation probabilities than non-shared clonotypes. Sharing across a handful of donors was observed for around 5% of naive CD4, less than 4% of naive CD8, 2% to 2.5% of memory CD4, and less than 0.45% of memory CD8 clonotypes. Based on pairwise subsampling, the degree of clonotype sharing among donors was expected to be affected by sequencing depth. Because the study included only a small number of donors, the genetic and exposure-history diversity represented was limited. Estimated clonotype richness was generally larger for naive than for memory subsets. Only blood was sampled, and tissue TCR repertoires likely differ from those in blood.

What was sequenced was naive CD4+ T cells sorted from blood. The cell subset or site label, read with the paper, signifies: CD45RA+ positively selected. The chain was built from TRBV19 and TRBJ2-7; the D gene is tentatively TRBD1 or TRBD2, each matching 7 bases. The clonotype comes from a man between 18 and 29 years old in good health. The nucleotide sequence reads as follows: TGTGCCAGTAGTATCGCCAGGGGGGGACCCTACGAGCAGTACTTC. Translated, it gives CASSIARGGPYEQYF. The entire variable domain, with the stretches around the CDR3 drawn from the reference TRBV19 and TRBJ2-7 proteins, is DGGITQSPKYLFRKEGQNVTLSCEQNLNHDAMYWYRQDPGQGLRLIYYSQIVNDFQKGDIAEGYSVSREKKESFPLTVTSAQKNPTAFYLCASSIARGGPYEQYFGPGTRLTVT.